These 16 T cell receptor beta chains came from one sample sequenced in a study of response to subunit inactivated influenza vaccine. TCRdb analysed the RT-PCR reads with MiXCR anew, one entry per CDR3 protein. In the table there are 450,000 to 700,000 distinct CDR3 sequences, 14% of which are singletons. This sample comprised PBMCs from blood, obtained about 13 days after vaccination. The receptors originated from a man aged 50-59 years who received an inactivated influenza vaccine.

The rearrangement joins TRBV10-3 to TRBJ1-5; D uncertain. This CDR3 region has 13 residues. The ends were cut back, 4 bases at V and 8 bases at J, with 12 bases in the middle. CDR1 is ENHRY and CDR2 is SYGVKD in the germline V gene. The CDR3 DNA sequence: TGTGCCATCAGTGGGGGTAAGGGTGAGCCCCAGCATTTT. As protein: CAISGGKGEPQHF.

The sample holds many counts of this clonotype. The CDR3 DNA sequence: TGCGCCAGCAGCCGACGACAGGGATGGGACACCGGGGAGCTGTTTTTT. Translated: CASSRRQGWDTGELFF. The chain carries TRBV4-1 and TRBJ2-2; 7 bases agree with TRBD1. Trimming removed 4 bases from V and 3 bases from J; junction bases left unmatched: 8. The V gene's germline CDR1 is MGHRA and CDR2 YSYEKL. This CDR3 comprises 16 residues.

This chain connects TRBV6-2 or TRBV6-3 to TRBJ1-5; 12 nucleotides line up with TRBD1. V gave up 1 base and J gave up 4 bases; unmatched junction bases: 5. The CDR3 runs 17 residues. From germline, CDR1 is MNHEY and CDR2 SVGEGT. The CDR3 DNA reads as TGTGCCAGCAGTTACTTTGGGACAGGGGGCCCGAATCAGCCCCAGCATTTT. Protein sequence: CASSYFGTGGPNQPQHF.

In its sample, this clonotype was seen a few times. The chain employs TRBV20-1 and TRBJ1-5; 8 bases line up with TRBD1. The CDR3 is 16 residues long. CDR1 is DFQATT and CDR2 is SNEGSKA in the germline V gene (reference sequence). The CDR3 region is CRHTGTGPYSNQPQHF. The CDR3 DNA follows: TGCAGGCACACCGGGACAGGACCATATAGCAATCAGCCCCAGCATTTT.

The rearrangement joins TRBV29-1 to TRBJ2-7, with D perhaps given as TRBD1 or TRBD2 (5 bases each). The CDR3 has 12 amino acids. The germline CDR1 and CDR2 sequences are SQVTM and ANQGSEA. V lost 4 bases, J lost 3 bases, and 10 bases lay in between. CDR3 residues: CSVAGSGYEQYF. DNA of the CDR3: TGCAGCGTTGCAGGGAGCGGCTACGAGCAGTACTTC.

This clonotype was picked up a small number of times. The chain joins TRBV4-2 to TRBJ2-7; 8 bases match TRBD2. The CDR3 spans 15 residues. J lost 3 bases, V lost 0 bases, and 4 bases had no gene match. CDR1 is LGHNA and CDR2 is YNFKEQ in the germline V gene. CDR3 coding DNA: TGTGCCAGCAGCCAAGATCCGGGAGGGATCTACGAGCAGTACTTC. Its protein product is CASSQDPGGIYEQYF.

J is TRBJ1-2 and V is TRBV24-1; no clear D gene. Per germline, CDR1 KGHDR and CDR2 SFDVKD. This CDR3 contains 13 residues. V was pared by 0 bases and J by 8 bases, with 9 bases between. The CDR3 loop reads CATSDLGRAGYTF. The CDR3 nucleotides read TGTGCCACCAGTGATTTGGGAAGGGCCGGCTACACCTTC.

The chain recombines TRBV28 with TRBJ1-4, with D perhaps matching TRBD1 (5 bases). This CDR3 is 13 amino acids long. Trimming pared 10 bases from V and 0 bases from J, leaving 9 bases between. Germline CDR1 and CDR2: MDHEN and SYDVKM. The chain's CDR3 is CATRGATNEKLFF. The CDR3 nucleotides read TGTGCCACCCGAGGGGCAACTAATGAAAAACTGTTTTTT. The full variable domain, rest sourced from reference TRBV28 and TRBJ1-4, is DVKVTQSSRYLVKRTGEKVFLECVQDMDHENMFWYRQDPGLGLRLIYFSYDVKMKEKGDIPEGYSVSREKKERFSLILESASTNQTSMYLCATRGATNEKLFFGSGTQLSVL.

This clonotype was seen more than once but under ten times. V is TRBV7-8 and J is TRBJ2-3; no firm D call. The CDR3 runs 12 residues. Trimming took off 5 bases at V and 8 bases at J, with 11 bases between the two ends. Germline-derived CDR1 and CDR2 are SGHVS and FQNEAQ. The CDR3 reads CASSLRMSTQYF. The CDR3 region has the DNA TGTGCCAGCAGCCTACGTATGAGTACGCAGTATTTT.

This chain links TRBV7-6 with TRBJ2-5; possibly TRBD1 for D (6 bases). The CDR3 runs to 15 residues. Germline CDR1 and CDR2: SGHVS and FNYEAQ. V lost 5 bases and J lost 2, with 15 bases in between. The CDR3 region has the DNA TGTGCCAGCAGCCCAAGGACAGAAAATCAAGAGACCCAGTACTTC. This codes for CASSPRTENQETQYF.

The CDR3: CASSPTGTEIDGYTF. CDR3 DNA: TGCGCCAGCAGTCCAACCGGGACGGAGATAGATGGCTACACCTTC. The rearrangement links TRBV5-1 to TRBJ1-2, with D perhaps TRBD1 (5 bases). Trimming removed 5 bases at V and 6 bases at J, with 20 bases between. From germline, CDR1 is SGHRS and CDR2 YFSETQ. This CDR3 spans 15 amino acids.

This chain uses TRBV10-3 with TRBJ2-7; D could derive from TRBD1 or TRBD2 (5 bases each). V was trimmed by 7 bases and J by 0 bases, leaving 16 bases between them. This CDR3 has 15 amino acids. CDR1 is ENHRY, CDR2 SYGVKD, per germline. The CDR3 DNA follows: TGTGCCATCACCGCCGGGGTAAGGGGCTCCTACGAGCAGTACTTC. Its protein is CAITAGVRGSYEQYF.

The rearrangement joins TRBV20-1 to TRBJ2-7; D might be TRBD1 (6 bases). Germline lookup yields CDR1 DFQATT and CDR2 SNEGSKA (reference sequence). Trimming cost V 0 bases and J 0 bases, with 12 bases left between them. CDR3 length equals 15 residues. The CDR3 sequence is CSARDSTGISYEQYF. CDR3 nucleotides: TGCAGTGCTAGAGATTCTACAGGGATCTCCTACGAGCAGTACTTC.

The gene calls are TRBV3-1 and TRBJ2-7; TRBD2 aligns across 8 bases. Germline V gives CDR1 LGHDT, CDR2 YNNKEL (reference sequence). V shed 2 bases, J shed 5 bases, and the junction held 8 bases outside the gene matches. The CDR3 covers 15 residues. The CDR3 is CASSQSAGVGDEQYF. The CDR3 nucleotides are TGTGCCAGCAGCCAATCAGCGGGAGTTGGCGACGAGCAGTACTTC.

The CDR3 loop reads CAGTGYSYEQYF. The CDR3 region has the DNA TGTGCCGGGACAGGATACTCCTACGAGCAGTACTTC. The J gene is TRBJ2-7, the V gene TRBV6-4; 8 positions match TRBD1. Germline lookup yields CDR1 MRHNA and CDR2 SNTAGT. The CDR3 is made up of 12 amino acids. Losses at the gene ends were 11 bases for V and 0 bases for J; bases not matched to a gene: 3.

V usage is TRBV7-8 and J usage is TRBJ2-7; TRBD1 aligns across 8 bases. The CDR3 is made up of 16 amino acids. V lost 1 base to trimming and J lost 3 bases; unmatched junction nucleotides: 8. Germline V lookup: CDR1 SGHVS, CDR2 FQNEAQ. The chain's CDR3 is CASSLGAGQGFYEQYF. The CDR3 bases are TGTGCCAGCAGCTTAGGGGCTGGACAGGGTTTCTACGAGCAGTACTTC.